The present entry profiles one T cell receptor (beta chain) with its context. V gave up 5 bases and J gave up 2 bases; unmatched junction bases: 4. The CDR3 length is 13 residues. CDR1 and CDR2 from the germline V gene are SGHRS and YFSETQ. The entry originates in a study of cytomegalovirus exposure and HLA in healthy donors. The primer mix had 60 Vbeta and 13 Jbeta primers. TCRdb's table, derived via immunoSEQ multiplex PCR, lists solely in-frame clones and lacks some. In the table there are under 150,000 clones, approximately 86% of which are singletons. Sequences were obtained from PBMCs. The receptor was isolated from a boy between 10 and 17 years old in good health and CMV-seronegative. This rearrangement joins TRBV5-1 to TRBJ2-7; 7 positions agree with TRBD1. CDR3 DNA: TGCGCCAGCAGGTGGGACAGAGCCTACGAGCAGTACTTC. Translated, it gives CASRWDRAYEQYF.